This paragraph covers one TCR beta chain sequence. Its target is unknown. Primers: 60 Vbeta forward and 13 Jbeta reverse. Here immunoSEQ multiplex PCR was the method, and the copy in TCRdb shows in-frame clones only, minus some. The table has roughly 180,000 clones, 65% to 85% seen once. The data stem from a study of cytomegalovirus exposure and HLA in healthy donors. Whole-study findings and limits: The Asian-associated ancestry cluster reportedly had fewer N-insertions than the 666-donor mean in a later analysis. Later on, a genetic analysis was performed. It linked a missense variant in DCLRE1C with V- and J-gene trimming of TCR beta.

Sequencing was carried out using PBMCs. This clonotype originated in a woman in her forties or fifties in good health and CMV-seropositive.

CDR3 coding DNA: TGTGCCAGCAGTTACTCGGGGAGCTATGGCTACACCTTC. Translation: CASSYSGSYGYTF. The chain couples TRBV6-5 to TRBJ1-2; no firm D call. The CDR3 is 13 amino acids. Trimming cost V 0 bases and J 4 bases, with 6 bases left between them. Per the germline V gene, CDR1 is MNHEY and CDR2 is SVGAGI.